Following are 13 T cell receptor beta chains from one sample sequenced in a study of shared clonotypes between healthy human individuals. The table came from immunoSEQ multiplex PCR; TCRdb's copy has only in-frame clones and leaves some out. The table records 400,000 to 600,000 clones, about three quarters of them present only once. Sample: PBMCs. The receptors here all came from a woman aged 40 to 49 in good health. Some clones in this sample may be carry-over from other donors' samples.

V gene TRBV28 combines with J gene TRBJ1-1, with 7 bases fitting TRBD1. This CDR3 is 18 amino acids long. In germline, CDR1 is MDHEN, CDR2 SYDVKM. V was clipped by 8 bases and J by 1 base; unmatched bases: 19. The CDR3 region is CASPARMGTAPWNTEAFF. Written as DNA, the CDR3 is TGTGCCAGCCCCGCGAGGATGGGGACAGCCCCATGGAACACTGAAGCTTTCTTT.

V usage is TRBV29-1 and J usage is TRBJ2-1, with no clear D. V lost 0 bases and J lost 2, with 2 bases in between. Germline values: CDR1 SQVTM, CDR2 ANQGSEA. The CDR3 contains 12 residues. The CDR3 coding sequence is TGCAGCGTTGAAGACACCTACAATGAGCAGTTCTTC. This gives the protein CSVEDTYNEQFF.

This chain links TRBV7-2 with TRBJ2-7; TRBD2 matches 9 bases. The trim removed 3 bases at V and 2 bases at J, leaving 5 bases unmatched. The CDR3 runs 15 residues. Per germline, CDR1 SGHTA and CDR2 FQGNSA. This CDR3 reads CASSLSGRNPYEQYF. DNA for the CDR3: TGTGCCAGCAGCTTGAGCGGGAGGAACCCCTACGAGCAGTACTTC.

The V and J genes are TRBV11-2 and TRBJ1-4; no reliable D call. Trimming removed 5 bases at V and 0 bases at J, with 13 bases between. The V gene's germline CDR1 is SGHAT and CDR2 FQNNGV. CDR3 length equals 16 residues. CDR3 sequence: CASSPRDLATNEKLFF. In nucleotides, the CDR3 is TGTGCCAGCAGCCCAAGGGATCTTGCAACTAATGAAAAACTGTTTTTT.

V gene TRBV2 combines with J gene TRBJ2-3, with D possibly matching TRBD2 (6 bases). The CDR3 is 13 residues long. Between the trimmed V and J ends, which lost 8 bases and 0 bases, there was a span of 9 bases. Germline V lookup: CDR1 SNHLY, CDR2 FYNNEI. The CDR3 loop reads CASVSGSTDTQYF. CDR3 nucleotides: TGTGCCAGCGTTAGCGGAAGCACAGATACGCAGTATTTT.

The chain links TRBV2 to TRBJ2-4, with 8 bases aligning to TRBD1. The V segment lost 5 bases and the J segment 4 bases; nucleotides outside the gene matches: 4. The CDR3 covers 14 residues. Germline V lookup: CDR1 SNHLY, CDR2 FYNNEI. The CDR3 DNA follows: TGTGCCAGCAGTACCCGGACAGGGAAAAACATTCAGTACTTC. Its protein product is CASSTRTGKNIQYF. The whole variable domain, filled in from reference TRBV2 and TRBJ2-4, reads EPEVTQTPSHQVTQMGQEVILRCVPISNHLYFYWYRQILGQKVEFLVSFYNNEISEKSEIFDDQFSVERPDGSNFTLKIRSTKLEDSAMYFCASSTRTGKNIQYFGAGTRLSVL.

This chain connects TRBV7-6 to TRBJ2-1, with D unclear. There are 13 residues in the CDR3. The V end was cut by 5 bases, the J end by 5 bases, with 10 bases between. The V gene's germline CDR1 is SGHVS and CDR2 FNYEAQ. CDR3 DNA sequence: TGTGCCAGCAGCCCCGGGCCCCACAATGAGCAGTTCTTC. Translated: CASSPGPHNEQFF.

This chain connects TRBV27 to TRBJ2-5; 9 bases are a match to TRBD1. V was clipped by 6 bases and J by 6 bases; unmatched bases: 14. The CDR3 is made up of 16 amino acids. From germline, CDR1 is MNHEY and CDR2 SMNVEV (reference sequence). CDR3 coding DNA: TGTGCCAGCAGATCGACAGGGGGATCGGGGATAAAGACCCAGTACTTC. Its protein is CASRSTGGSGIKTQYF.

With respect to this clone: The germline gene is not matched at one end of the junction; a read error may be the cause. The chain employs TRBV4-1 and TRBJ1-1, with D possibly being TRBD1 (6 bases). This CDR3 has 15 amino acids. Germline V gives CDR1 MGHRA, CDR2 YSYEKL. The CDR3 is CASTQKVQGLAEAFF. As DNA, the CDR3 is TGCGCCAGCACCCAAAAAGTACAGGGACTAGCCGAAGCTTTCTTT.

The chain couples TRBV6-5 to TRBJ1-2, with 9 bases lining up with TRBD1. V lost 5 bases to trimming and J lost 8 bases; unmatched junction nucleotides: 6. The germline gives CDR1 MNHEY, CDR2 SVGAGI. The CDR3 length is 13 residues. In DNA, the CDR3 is TGTGCCAGCAGTAAGAACAGGGGGCAAGGCTACACCTTC. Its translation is CASSKNRGQGYTF.

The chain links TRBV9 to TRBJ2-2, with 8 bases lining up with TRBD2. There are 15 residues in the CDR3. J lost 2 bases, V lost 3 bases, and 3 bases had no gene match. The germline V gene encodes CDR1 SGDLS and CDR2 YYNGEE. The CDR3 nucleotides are TGTGCCAGCAGCGGAAGCGGGAGAAACACCGGGGAGCTGTTTTTT. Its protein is CASSGSGRNTGELFF. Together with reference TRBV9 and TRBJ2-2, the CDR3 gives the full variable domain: DSGVTQTPKHLITATGQRVTLRCSPRSGDLSVYWYQQSLDQGLQFLIQYYNGEERAKGNILERFSAQQFPDLHSELNLSSLELGDSALYFCASSGSGRNTGELFFGEGSRLTVL.

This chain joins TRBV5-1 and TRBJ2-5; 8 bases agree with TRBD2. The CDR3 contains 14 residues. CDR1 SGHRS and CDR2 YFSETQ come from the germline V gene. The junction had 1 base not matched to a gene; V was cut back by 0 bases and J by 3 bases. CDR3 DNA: TGCGCCAGCAGCTTGGTACTAGCGGAAGAGACCCAGTACTTC. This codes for CASSLVLAEETQYF.

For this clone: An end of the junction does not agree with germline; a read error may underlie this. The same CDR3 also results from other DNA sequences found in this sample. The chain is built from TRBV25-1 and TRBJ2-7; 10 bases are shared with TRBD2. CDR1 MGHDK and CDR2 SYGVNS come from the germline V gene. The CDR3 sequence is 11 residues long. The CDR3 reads CASRAGGEQYF. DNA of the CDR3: TGTGCTAGCAGAGCGGGGGGGGAGCAGTACTTC.